Listed below are T cell receptor beta chains from one sample, sequenced in a study of OX40 agonist ivuxolimab in advanced cancers. Assay used: immunoSEQ multiplex PCR; TCRdb lists only in-frame clones, some missing. The sample has more than 50,000 clones; approximately 86% are singletons. The source material was CD4+ or CD8+ T cells sorted from blood, sampled in a trial of the OX40 agonist ivuxolimab. The receptors stem from an adult with an advanced solid tumor such as melanoma, head and neck, liver or kidney cancer. The CDR3 runs from the conserved cysteine through the conserved F or W. Fields, in order: D gene, V gene, clone size, J gene, CDR3 DNA, CDR3 protein. D genes are given only for firm matches. The size of a clone is reported for some rows only, either as once, few or many, or as a class for expanded clones.

NA	TRBV5-4	NA	TRBJ2-5	TGTGCCAGCAGCTTGGCGACAGGTCAAGAGACCCAGTACTTC	CASSLATGQETQYF
TRBD1	TRBV7-3	NA	TRBJ2-2	TGTGCCAGCAGCCCCGGGACAGCGAACACCGGGGAGCTGTTTTTT	CASSPGTANTGELFF
NA	TRBV7-9	NA	TRBJ1-2	TGTGCCAGCAGCTTAGCGCCGCAGGGGCAAAACTATGGCTACACCTTC	CASSLAPQGQNYGYTF
TRBD1	TRBV29-1	NA	TRBJ1-2	TGCAGCGCCCGGGACAGGGATTATTTTGGTGGCTACACCTTC	CSARDRDYFGGYTF
TRBD2	TRBV6-1	NA	TRBJ2-2	TGTGCCGGTTATAGCGGGAAGAACACCGGGGAGCTGTTTTTT	CAGYSGKNTGELFF
NA	TRBV5-1	NA	TRBJ2-5	TGCGCCAGCAGCTTTGGGATAGCGTTACAAGAGACCCAGTACTTC	CASSFGIALQETQYF
NA	TRBV7-8	NA	TRBJ2-7	TGTGCCAGCAGCTCCGGGGCCTGGCGGAGGGGCGACGAGCAGTACTTC	CASSSGAWRRGDEQYF
NA	TRBV5-1	NA	TRBJ2-1	TGCGCCAGCAGCTTGGACAGAAACTCCTACAATGAGCAGTTCTTC	CASSLDRNSYNEQFF
NA	TRBV27	once	TRBJ2-7	TGTGCCAGCAGTTTATCTGGGGGACCTAGGGTCTACGAGCAGTACTTC	CASSLSGGPRVYEQYF
NA	TRBV5-1	few	TRBJ1-1	TGCGCCAGCAGCTTTGGAAGGGTGGGGGAGAACACTGAAGCTTTCTTT	CASSFGRVGENTEAFF
NA	TRBV5-4	NA	TRBJ1-2	TGTGCCAGCAGCTTGGGTGAGGGGCGCTTCTATGGCTACACCTTC	CASSLGEGRFYGYTF
NA	TRBV6-1	NA	TRBJ1-5	TGTGCCAGCAGTGAAAGCTCGGCTAATAGCAATCAGCCCCAGCATTTT	CASSESSANSNQPQHF
TRBD2	TRBV29-1	NA	TRBJ2-7	TGCAGCGTCACACCAACGGGGGGCTACGAGCAGTACTTC	CSVTPTGGYEQYF
NA	TRBV4-1	NA	TRBJ2-3	TGCGCCAGCACCCCCGGGGTTGAGAGCACAGATACGCAGTATTTT	CASTPGVESTDTQYF
NA	TRBV9	NA	TRBJ2-3	TGTGCCAGCACGTTCAACCCGAGCACAGATACGCAGTATTTT	CASTFNPSTDTQYF
NA	TRBV5-6	NA	TRBJ2-6	TGTGCCAGCGGATTCCCGATTGGGGCCAACGTCCTGACTTTC	CASGFPIGANVLTF
NA	TRBV6-5	NA	TRBJ2-7	TGTGCCAGCAGTTACTTGATAGGGTCGACGGGAGAGCAGTACTTC	CASSYLIGSTGEQYF